These T cell receptor beta chains were read from a single sample in a study of T cell responses to AZD1222 COVID-19 vaccine. TCRdb's copy holds only in-frame clones and misses some; the assay was immunoSEQ multiplex PCR. The sample holds 130,000 to 150,000 clones, 90% to 95% seen once. Sequences were derived from peripheral blood, sampled on day 0 of AZD1222 vaccination. The receptors stem from an adult in good health. CDR3s include the opening cysteine and the closing phenylalanine or tryptophan. A D gene is named only where the DNA matches it firmly. Part of the rows lack a size; the others show once, few, many or a class for expanded clones.

>NA|TRBV7-9|TRBD2|TRBJ2-7
CASSPGTSGSYEQYF
TGTGCCAGCAGCCCCGGGACTAGCGGGAGCTACGAGCAGTACTTC
>NA|TRBV11-3|TRBD2|TRBJ2-1
CASSPSQGLAPREQFF
TGTGCCAGCAGCCCAAGCCAGGGACTAGCACCGAGGGAGCAGTTCTTC
>NA|TRBV7-2|NA|TRBJ2-7
CASSSGPSGEQYF
TGTGCCAGCAGCTCAGGACCCTCCGGGGAGCAGTACTTC
>NA|TRBV7-9|NA|TRBJ2-7
CASSPRGAGAYEQYF
TGTGCCAGCAGCCCCCGGGGTGCAGGTGCTTACGAGCAGTACTTC
>NA|TRBV11-3|NA|TRBJ2-2
CASSLRGNTGELFF
TGTGCCAGCAGCCTTCGGGGGAACACCGGGGAGCTGTTTTTT
>NA|TRBV2|NA|TRBJ1-3
CASSEVSSGNTIYF
TGTGCCAGCAGTGAGGTCAGCTCTGGAAACACCATATATTTT
>NA|TRBV6-5|NA|TRBJ1-1
CASSSPNLADEAFF
TGTGCCAGCAGTTCTCCCAATTTGGCCGATGAAGCTTTCTTT
>NA|TRBV27|NA|TRBJ2-7
CASSWGVSYEQYF
TGTGCCAGCAGTTGGGGGGTCTCCTACGAGCAGTACTTC
>NA|TRBV4-1|TRBD1|TRBJ2-5
CASSQGTGGKETQYF
TGCGCCAGCAGCCAGGGGACAGGGGGCAAAGAGACCCAGTACTTC
>NA|TRBV6-5|TRBD1|TRBJ2-4
CASSWGQGQNIQYF
TGTGCCAGCAGTTGGGGACAGGGCCAAAACATTCAGTACTTC
>NA|TRBV27|NA|TRBJ2-1
CASSFLLSRNEQFF
TGTGCCAGCAGTTTTTTGCTCTCCCGCAATGAGCAGTTCTTC
>NA|TRBV9|NA|TRBJ2-4
CASSVVYRRRDIQYF
TGTGCCAGCAGCGTAGTATATAGGAGACGGGACATTCAGTACTTC
>NA|TRBV19|NA|TRBJ1-2
CASAGGANYGYTF
TGTGCCAGCGCTGGGGGGGCTAACTATGGCTACACCTTC
>NA|TRBV28|TRBD2|TRBJ2-4
CASSFGLDDIQYF
TGTGCCAGCAGTTTCGGACTAGACGACATTCAGTACTTC
>NA|TRBV10-3|NA|TRBJ2-7
CAITRGAGGGEQYF
TGTGCCATCACCCGAGGAGCCGGAGGTGGGGAGCAGTACTTC
>NA|TRBV7-8|NA|TRBJ1-4
CASSLPGTSNEKLFF
TGTGCCAGCAGCTTACCCGGGACATCCAATGAAAAACTGTTTTTT
>few|TRBV28|NA|TRBJ1-4
CASSPTGGNEKLFF
TGTGCCAGCTCTCCAACAGGTGGGAATGAAAAACTGTTTTTT
>NA|TRBV5-6|NA|TRBJ2-5
CASSPGSETQYF
TGTGCCAGCAGCCCTGGGAGCGAGACCCAGTACTTC
>NA|TRBV24-1|NA|TRBJ2-1
CATSDVTAYNEQFF
TGTGCCACCAGTGATGTAACTGCGTACAATGAGCAGTTCTTC
>NA|TRBV29-1|TRBD1|TRBJ1-1
CSVSPGQGAWTEAFF
TGCAGCGTTTCACCGGGACAGGGGGCGTGGACTGAAGCTTTCTTT
>once|TRBV12-3/TRBV12-4|NA|TRBJ1-5
CASSLGVSQPQHF
TGTGCCAGCAGTTTAGGAGTCAGTCAGCCCCAGCATTTT
>once|TRBV28|NA|TRBJ1-2
CASRSYGYTF
TGTGCCAGCCGCTCATATGGCTACACCTTC
>NA|TRBV19|NA|TRBJ1-6
CASSIWSRNSPLHF
TGTGCCAGTAGTATCTGGAGCCGGAATTCACCCCTCCACTTT
>NA|TRBV5-4|TRBD2|TRBJ2-7
CARELAEPYEQYF
TGTGCCAGGGAACTAGCGGAGCCCTACGAGCAGTACTTC
>NA|TRBV5-4|NA|TRBJ1-5
CASSWENQPQHF
TGTGCCAGCAGCTGGGAGAATCAGCCCCAGCATTTT
>NA|TRBV18|TRBD1|TRBJ2-2
CASSPGQGYTGELFF
TGTGCCAGCTCACCGGGACAGGGCTACACCGGGGAGCTGTTTTTT
>NA|TRBV11-2|NA|TRBJ2-3
CASSLVGARTDTQYF
TGTGCCAGCAGCTTAGTGGGGGCGCGGACAGATACGCAGTATTTT
>once|TRBV28|NA|TRBJ2-1
CASSRTDYNNEQFF
TGTGCCAGCAGCCGGACGGACTACAACAATGAGCAGTTCTTC
>NA|TRBV4-1|NA|TRBJ2-1
CASSQEKRAYGNEQFF
TGCGCCAGCAGCCAAGAGAAGCGGGCCTATGGCAATGAGCAGTTCTTC